This is a list of T cell receptor beta chains from one sample in a study of cytomegalovirus exposure and HLA in healthy donors. Produced via immunoSEQ multiplex PCR; TCRdb's table is partial and in-frame only. The sample lists roughly 240,000 clones, about 88% occurring once. The specimen sequenced was PBMCs. The receptors originated from a girl aged 2-10 years in good health and CMV-seronegative. Each CDR3 is given with its conserved first and last residue. Fields, in order: D gene, clone size, V gene, J gene, CDR3 protein, CDR3 DNA. D genes are given only for firm matches. A row's size may be missing; if present it is once, few, many or a size class.

.	.	TRBV7-9	TRBJ1-4	CASSDRNPSEKLFF	TGTGCCAGCAGCGACAGGAACCCCAGTGAAAAACTGTTTTTT
TRBD1	.	TRBV5-1	TRBJ1-3	CASSWDSFSGNTIYF	TGCGCCAGCAGCTGGGACAGCTTCTCTGGAAACACCATATATTTT
.	.	TRBV5-1	TRBJ2-5	CASSLGGPYPETQYF	TGCGCCAGCAGCTTGGGGGGCCCCTACCCAGAGACCCAGTACTTC
TRBD1	.	TRBV19	TRBJ2-2	CASSSTGGTGELFF	TGTGCCAGTAGTTCCACAGGGGGCACCGGGGAGCTGTTTTTT
TRBD1	.	TRBV15	TRBJ1-5	CATSRGGRGLNNQPQHF	TGTGCCACCAGCAGAGGGGGCAGGGGGCTAAATAATCAGCCCCAGCATTTT
.	.	TRBV6-4	TRBJ2-2	CANATSEGDTGELFF	TGTGCCAACGCAACTAGCGAGGGGGACACCGGGGAGCTGTTTTTT
.	.	TRBV11-2	TRBJ2-7	CASSFTAGSYEQYF	TGTGCCAGCAGCTTCACGGCGGGGTCCTACGAGCAGTACTTC
TRBD1	.	TRBV5-1	TRBJ1-3	CASSYSDRVTNTIYF	TGCGCCAGCAGCTATTCAGACAGGGTGACAAACACCATATATTTT
TRBD1	.	TRBV18	TRBJ1-5	CASSPQGASNQPQHF	TGTGCCAGCTCACCACAGGGGGCGAGCAATCAGCCCCAGCATTTT
TRBD2	.	TRBV30	TRBJ2-7	CAWSFGTSGTYEQYF	TGTGCCTGGAGTTTCGGGACTAGCGGTACTTACGAGCAGTACTTC
TRBD1	.	TRBV12-5	TRBJ2-7	CASGRDRERNYEQYF	TGTGCTAGTGGCAGAGACAGGGAGAGGAACTACGAGCAGTACTTC
.	.	TRBV25-1	TRBJ1-5	CASSEFEVREGQPQHF	TGTGCCAGCAGTGAATTTGAAGTCCGGGAGGGCCAGCCCCAGCATTTT
TRBD1	.	TRBV7-9	TRBJ2-7	CASSPRTGSYEQYF	TGTGCCAGCAGCCCCCGGACAGGATCCTACGAGCAGTACTTC
.	few	TRBV29-1	TRBJ1-1	CSVDRANTEAFF	TGCAGCGTTGACAGGGCGAACACTGAAGCTTTCTTT
.	.	TRBV20-1	TRBJ2-3	CSATGEDTQYF	TGCAGTGCTACCGGGGAGGATACGCAGTATTTT
.	.	TRBV28	TRBJ2-3	CASRQVLTDTQYF	TGTGCCTCCCGACAAGTACTTACAGATACGCAGTATTTT
TRBD1	.	TRBV7-7	TRBJ2-2	CASSPSTTLRDRAIGELFF	TGTGCCAGCAGCCCCTCAACCACACTCAGGGACAGGGCTATCGGGGAGCTGTTTTTT
.	once	TRBV27	TRBJ2-1	CASRGSAATYNEQFF	TGTGCCAGCAGAGGCTCCGCGGCGACCTACAATGAGCAGTTCTTC
.	.	TRBV2	TRBJ2-3	CASSVSTDTQYF	TGTGCCAGCAGTGTATCGACAGATACGCAGTATTTT
.	.	TRBV6-5	TRBJ2-5	CASRHDSPQETQYF	TGTGCCAGCAGACATGACAGCCCCCAAGAGACCCAGTACTTC
TRBD2	.	TRBV12-5	TRBJ2-5	CASGLVPELAGAIQETQYF	TGTGCTAGTGGTTTGGTACCGGAACTAGCGGGAGCGATTCAAGAGACCCAGTACTTC
.	.	TRBV5-4	TRBJ2-7	CASSLSQGISYEQYF	TGTGCCAGCAGCTTGTCCCAGGGGATCTCCTACGAGCAGTACTTC
.	.	TRBV2	TRBJ2-5	CASSGGHQETQYF	TGTGCCAGCAGTGGTGGACATCAAGAGACCCAGTACTTC
TRBD1	.	TRBV12-5	TRBJ2-2	CASGVPDGWGTGNTGELFF	TGTGCTAGTGGCGTCCCGGATGGGTGGGGGACAGGAAACACCGGGGAGCTGTTTTTT
.	once	TRBV6-6	TRBJ1-1	CASSPSPGTEAFF	TGTGCCAGCAGTCCCTCCCCCGGGACTGAAGCTTTCTTT
TRBD2	.	TRBV7-6	TRBJ2-1	CASSLRGTSNEQFF	TGTGCCAGCAGCTTAAGGGGGACTAGCAATGAGCAGTTCTTC
.	.	TRBV5-4	TRBJ2-3	CASSLWRKDTQYF	TGTGCCAGCAGCTTGTGGAGAAAGGATACGCAGTATTTT
.	.	TRBV6-5	TRBJ1-6	CASRGYNSPLHF	TGTGCCAGCCGGGGTTATAATTCACCCCTCCACTTT
.	.	TRBV9	TRBJ1-1	CASSVDGWGENTEAFF	TGTGCCAGCAGCGTAGATGGTTGGGGGGAGAACACTGAAGCTTTCTTT
.	.	TRBV6-1	TRBJ2-7	CASESQGTYEQYF	TGTGCCAGCGAATCCCAGGGAACCTACGAGCAGTACTTC
.	.	TRBV2	TRBJ2-5	CASSWALEETQYF	TGTGCCAGCAGCTGGGCACTAGAAGAGACCCAGTACTTC
TRBD2	once	TRBV2	TRBJ2-7	CASGPGLAGGEQYF	TGTGCCAGTGGCCCGGGACTAGCGGGAGGCGAGCAGTACTTC
.	.	TRBV6-5	TRBJ1-2	CASSTGGGRYGYTF	TGTGCCAGCAGTACTGGGGGAGGGAGATATGGCTACACCTTC
.	.	TRBV19	TRBJ1-1	CASSIYGSAFF	TGTGCCAGTAGTATATACGGGTCTGCTTTCTTT
TRBD1	.	TRBV5-4	TRBJ1-4	CASSSGQGGTNEKLFF	TGTGCCAGCAGCTCGGGACAGGGAGGAACTAATGAAAAACTGTTTTTT
.	.	TRBV5-1	TRBJ1-2	CASNREGANYGYTF	TGCGCCAGCAATAGGGAGGGGGCTAACTATGGCTACACCTTC
TRBD1	.	TRBV6-1	TRBJ1-2	CASSGTGTGLGYTF	TGTGCCAGCAGTGGTACCGGGACAGGGCTTGGCTACACCTTC
TRBD2	.	TRBV5-6	TRBJ2-3	CASSRGGTSTDTQYF	TGTGCCAGCAGCCGGGGGGGGACTTCCACAGATACGCAGTATTTT
.	.	TRBV12-1	TRBJ2-3	CASSTRRLAGEGTSTDTQYF	TGTGCCAGCAGCACCCGGAGACTAGCGGGGGAGGGGACCTCCACAGATACGCAGTATTTT
.	.	TRBV28	TRBJ1-5	CASSSRGQPQHF	TGTGCCAGCAGTTCCCGGGGGCAGCCCCAGCATTTT
TRBD1	few	TRBV5-4	TRBJ2-7	CASSPPGQGAHEQYF	TGTGCCAGCAGCCCTCCGGGACAGGGGGCGCATGAGCAGTACTTC
.	.	TRBV30	TRBJ1-5	CAWSAPGHGRQPQHF	TGTGCCTGGAGTGCGCCGGGACATGGGAGACAGCCCCAGCATTTT
TRBD1	.	TRBV7-6	TRBJ1-3	CASSLSGTGAGNTIYF	TGTGCCAGCAGCTTATCCGGGACAGGGGCTGGAAACACCATATATTTT
TRBD1	once	TRBV30	TRBJ2-2	CAWSVPRDRGVGELFF	TGTGCCTGGAGTGTACCGCGGGACAGGGGGGTCGGGGAGCTGTTTTTT
TRBD1	.	TRBV19	TRBJ1-1	CASYSQGQHTEAFF	TGTGCCAGTTATTCACAGGGGCAACACACTGAAGCTTTCTTT
TRBD2	.	TRBV6-4	TRBJ2-3	CASKGLAGAADTQYF	TGTGCCAGCAAAGGACTAGCGGGAGCCGCAGATACGCAGTATTTT
TRBD2	.	TRBV27	TRBJ2-2	CASSPGTSGGELFF	TGTGCCAGCAGCCCCGGGACTAGCGGCGGGGAGCTGTTTTTT
TRBD1	.	TRBV7-9	TRBJ1-2	CASLGTGSPNYGYTF	TGTGCCAGCCTGGGGACAGGCAGTCCTAACTATGGCTACACCTTC
TRBD1	.	TRBV13	TRBJ1-1	CASSHQGQGEMNTEAFF	TGTGCCAGCAGCCACCAGGGACAGGGGGAAATGAACACTGAAGCTTTCTTT
.	.	TRBV6-6	TRBJ1-3	CASSYSGRVSGNTIYF	TGTGCCAGCAGTTACTCGGGCAGGGTCTCTGGAAACACCATATATTTT
TRBD2	.	TRBV6-5	TRBJ2-5	CASSWGSSGETQYF	TGTGCCAGCAGTTGGGGTTCTAGCGGAGAGACCCAGTACTTC
.	.	TRBV11-2	TRBJ1-6	CASSLGGVGYNSPLHF	TGTGCCAGCAGCTTAGGAGGAGTTGGGTATAATTCACCCCTCCACTTT
TRBD2	.	TRBV7-9	TRBJ2-4	CASSRGGGKNIQYF	TGTGCCAGCAGCCGTGGGGGGGGCAAAAACATTCAGTACTTC